This TCR beta chain is drawn from a study of cytomegalovirus exposure and HLA in healthy donors. Germline V gives CDR1 SGHNT, CDR2 YENEEA. CDR3 length equals 16 residues. J gave up 3 bases and V 5 bases, and 7 bases lay outside the gene matches. For this clone: Its antigen is unidentified.

Whole-study results and caveats: Earlier analysis looked at TCR beta V segments, and most were productive about 87% or about 30% of the time. TCR beta chains associated with HLA were, in a later analysis, more clonally expanded than equally common others.

Primers for the PCR totalled 60 Vbeta and 13 Jbeta. Using immunoSEQ multiplex PCR, the repertoire was profiled, and TCRdb retains in-frame clones only, with some absent. The sample shows about 94,000 clones, roughly 76% of them seen only once. The J gene is TRBJ2-2, the V gene TRBV11-3, with 9 bases aligning to TRBD1. The origin of this receptor is a male donor in good health and CMV-seronegative. The sequenced material came from PBMCs. The CDR3 nucleotides read TGTGCCAGCAGCGAACCGGGACAGGGCTACACCGGGGAGCTGTTTTTT. This codes for CASSEPGQGYTGELFF.